The sequence of this TCR beta chain was determined in a study of T cells in Graves' hyperthyroidism and ophthalmopathy. Points from the study as a whole: Clonotypes that were expanded in thyroid above 0.001 mostly appeared in blood too.

About this clonotype: Its specificity is unknown.

In germline, CDR1 is SGHNT, CDR2 YENEEA. The CDR3 has 14 residues. Trimming took 5 bases from V and 9 from J; bases not matched to a gene: 7. RNA transcripts provided the source from which TCR beta CDR3 regions were amplified. The study used the HTBI primer set for a first-round RT-PCR of the TCR CDR3. Each CDR3 protein is one row after TCRdb ran MiXCR on the multiplex PCR reads. Found here are roughly 160,000 distinct CDR3 sequences, about 9.4% of them singletons; the top ten hold around 21%. What was sequenced was blood. The clonotype was recovered from a woman in her late teens or twenties with Graves' hyperthyroidism that later progressed to Graves' ophthalmopathy. V usage is TRBV11-3 and J usage is TRBJ2-1, with TRBD1 identical over 10 bases. CDR3 protein: CASSMGQGIGEQFF. CDR3 nucleotide sequence: TGTGCCAGCAGCATGGGACAGGGGATTGGTGAGCAGTTCTTC.